This T cell receptor beta chain stems from a study of tumor-infiltrating lymphocytes in primary liver carcinoma. Study summary: Tumors, staged T1-T3 N0M0, spanned about 4 to 10 cm.

A constant-region primer served to make TCR beta cDNA from about 490 ng total RNA. Modified slightly, ARM-PCR produced TCR beta libraries over three nested multiplex PCR rounds. TCRdb reprocessed the multiplex PCR reads with MiXCR, giving one entry per CDR3 protein. The table shows 300,000 to 350,000 distinct CDR3 sequences, with less than 75% occurring only once. Turning to this clonotype: Antigen specificity is unknown.

Study-level results: A significantly higher top-250-clone fraction was found in tumors than in blood (p = 0.039).

Researchers drew blood RNA from unsorted whole blood and extracted germline DNA as well. This receptor was obtained from a man aged 35-49 years with primary liver carcinoma and hepatitis B virus infection. The specimen was peripheral blood.

The CDR3 DNA follows: TGTGCCAGCAGCTTGTGGGTCGGGAGCGTCCCAGATACGCAGTATTTT. Residues: CASSLWVGSVPDTQYF. The chain recombines TRBV5-4 with TRBJ2-3; maybe TRBD2 (6 bases). V was trimmed by 1 base and J by 4 bases, leaving 16 bases between them. The length of the CDR3 is 16 residues. Germline values: CDR1 SGHNT, CDR2 YYREEE (reference sequence). Full variable domain (rest looked up from reference TRBV5-4 and TRBJ2-3): ETGVTQSPTHLIKTRGQQVTLRCSSQSGHNTVSWYQQALGQGPQFIFQYYREEENGRGNFPPRFSGLQFPNYSSELNVNALELDDSALYLCASSLWVGSVPDTQYFGPGTRLTVL.